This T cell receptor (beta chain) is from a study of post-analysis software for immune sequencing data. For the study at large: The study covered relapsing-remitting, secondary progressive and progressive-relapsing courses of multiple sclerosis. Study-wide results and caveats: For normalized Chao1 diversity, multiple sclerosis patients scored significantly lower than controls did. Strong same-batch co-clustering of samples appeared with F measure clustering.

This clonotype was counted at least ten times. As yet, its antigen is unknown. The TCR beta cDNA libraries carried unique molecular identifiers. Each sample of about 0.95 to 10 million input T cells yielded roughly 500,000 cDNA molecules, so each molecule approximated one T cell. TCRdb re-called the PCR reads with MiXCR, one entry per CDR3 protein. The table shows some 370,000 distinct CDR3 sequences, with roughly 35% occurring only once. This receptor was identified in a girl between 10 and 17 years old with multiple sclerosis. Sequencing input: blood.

For the CDR3, the DNA is TGCAGCGTTGAAAGGATGAATGGCTACACCTTC. The encoded protein is CSVERMNGYTF. The chain employs TRBV29-1 and TRBJ1-2; D remains unclear. CDR1 and CDR2 from the germline V gene are SQVTM and ANQGSEA. The V gene lost 2 bases and the J gene lost 6 bases, with 7 bases spanning the gap. The CDR3 length is 11 residues.